A selection of T cell receptor beta chains follows, all from one sample in a study of regulatory T cells in long-lasting Graves disease. TCRdb re-derived calls from the multiplex PCR reads in MiXCR, one entry per CDR3 protein. This sample has roughly 500,000 distinct CDR3 sequences, with approximately 14% found just once. These data were also filed under a second study, of T cells in Graves' hyperthyroidism and ophthalmopathy.

The specimen was peripheral blood mononuclear cells (PBMCs), collected at new diagnosis, from a patient treated with antithyroid drugs. These TCRs come from a woman aged 45-60 years with Graves disease. Both conserved end residues are part of each CDR3. D genes are given only for firm matches. Clone size is shown for a subset of rows, as once, few, many or a class of expanded clone.

J gene | D gene | V gene | clone size | CDR3 protein | CDR3 DNA
TRBJ1-5 | . | TRBV3-1 | many | CASSVQGDNQPQHF | TGTGCCAGCAGCGTACAGGGAGACAATCAGCCCCAGCATTTT
TRBJ2-1 | . | TRBV28 | many | CASSSFQGPTEQFF | TGTGCCAGCAGTTCTTTTCAGGGACCCACCGAGCAGTTCTTC
TRBJ1-2 | TRBD1 | TRBV13 | many | CASSLGAGTGYGYTF | TGTGCCAGCAGCTTAGGGGCCGGGACAGGGTACGGCTACACCTTC
TRBJ2-5 | TRBD2 | TRBV10-3 | many | CAISGGLSGSSETQYF | TGTGCCATCAGTGGAGGCCTTAGCGGGAGTTCAGAGACCCAGTACTTC
TRBJ2-2 | . | TRBV27 | many | CASKDTNTGELFF | TGTGCCAGCAAAGACACGAACACCGGGGAGCTGTTTTTT
TRBJ2-2 | . | TRBV7-9 | many | CASTYSLGTGELFF | TGTGCCAGCACCTATTCCCTCGGCACCGGGGAGCTGTTTTTT
TRBJ2-1 | TRBD2 | TRBV27 | . | CASSLSASGSDYNEQFF | TGTGCCAGCAGTTTATCGGCTAGCGGGTCCGATTACAATGAGCAGTTCTTC
TRBJ2-1 | . | TRBV19 | few | CASRLGNEQFF | TGTGCCAGTAGGTTAGGCAATGAGCAGTTCTTC
TRBJ1-6 | TRBD1 | TRBV30 | . | CAWRDRGRSPLHF | TGTGCCTGGAGGGACAGGGGGAGATCACCCCTCCACTTT
TRBJ2-7 | . | TRBV6-2/TRBV6-3 | many | CASSYGLYEQYF | TGTGCCAGCAGTTACGGTCTCTACGAGCAGTACTTC
TRBJ2-1 | . | TRBV5-1 | . | CASSQERASYNEQFF | TGCGCCAGCAGCCAAGAGCGGGCCTCCTACAATGAGCAGTTCTTC
TRBJ2-2 | . | TRBV5-1 | few | CASSLSPGGNGELFF | TGCGCCAGCAGCTTGTCCCCAGGGGGGAACGGGGAGCTGTTTTTT
TRBJ2-6 | . | TRBV3-1 | . | CASSQGVLAYSGANVLTF | TGTGCCAGCAGCCAAGGGGTTCTAGCATACTCTGGGGCCAACGTCCTGACTTTC
TRBJ2-3 | . | TRBV5-1 | many | CASSLGGGRTDTQYF | TGCGCCAGCAGCTTGGGCGGGGGCAGGACAGATACGCAGTATTTT
TRBJ2-2 | TRBD2 | TRBV30 | few | CAWRGLAGVKTGELFF | TGTGCCTGGAGGGGACTAGCGGGAGTAAAAACCGGGGAGCTGTTTTTT
TRBJ2-5 | . | TRBV5-1 | many | CASSLEGVRETQYF | TGCGCCAGCAGCTTGGAAGGGGTGAGAGAGACCCAGTACTTC
TRBJ2-7 | TRBD1 | TRBV4-1 | few | CASSQAPTGAGEQYF | TGCGCCAGCAGCCAAGCTCCGACAGGGGCCGGCGAGCAGTACTTC
TRBJ2-3 | . | TRBV18 | many | CASSPPAFLTDTQYF | TGTGCCAGCTCACCTCCCGCTTTCCTCACAGATACGCAGTATTTT
TRBJ2-2 | . | TRBV5-1 | . | CASTVAINTGELFF | TGCGCCAGCACTGTAGCCATAAACACCGGGGAGCTGTTTTTT